This T cell receptor (beta chain) came from a study of blood T cell repertoires in COVID-19. As for the study in general: Sample material is recorded as cDNA or gDNA derived from T cells, B-cell-depleted T cells, or PBMCs.

With 0 bases clipped from V and 8 bases from J, the junction kept 0 bases outside the gene matches. The CDR3 is 14 residues long. Germline V gene data show CDR1 as LGHDT and CDR2 as YNNKEL (reference sequence). TCRdb's table, derived via immunoSEQ multiplex PCR, lists solely in-frame clones and lacks some. The sample consists of about 40,000 clones, roughly 88% of them appearing once. In this sample, this clone turned up once. The genes are TRBV3-1 (or the pseudogene TRBV3-2) and TRBJ2-2, with 10 bases fitting TRBD2. The sequenced sample was peripheral blood. The sequence derives from a man aged 55 to 70 with active COVID-19. CDR3 coding DNA: TGTGCCAGCAGCCAAGAACTAGCGGGAGGGGAGCTGTTTTTT. Amino acid sequence: CASSQELAGGELFF.